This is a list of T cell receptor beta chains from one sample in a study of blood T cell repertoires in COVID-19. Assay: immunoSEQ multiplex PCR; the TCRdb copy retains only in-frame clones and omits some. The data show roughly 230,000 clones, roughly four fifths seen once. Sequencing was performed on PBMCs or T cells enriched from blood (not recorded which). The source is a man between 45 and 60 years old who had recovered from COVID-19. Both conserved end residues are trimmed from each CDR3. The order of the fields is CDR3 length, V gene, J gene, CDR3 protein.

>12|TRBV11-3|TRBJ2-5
ASSLAGEGETQY
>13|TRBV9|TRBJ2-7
ASSVAPAGGYEQY
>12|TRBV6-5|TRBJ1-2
ASRTGTADYGYT
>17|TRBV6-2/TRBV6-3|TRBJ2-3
ASSYSGTSGGPTRDTQY
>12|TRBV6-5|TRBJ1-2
ASTTPRVGYGYT
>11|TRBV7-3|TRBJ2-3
ASSLSLPDTQY
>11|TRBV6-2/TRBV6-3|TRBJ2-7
ASSYDRTYEQY
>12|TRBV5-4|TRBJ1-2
ASSPDRGNYGYT
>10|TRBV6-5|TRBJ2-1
ASSRLAGTQF
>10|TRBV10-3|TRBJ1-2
AIGQVRNGYT